This T cell receptor (beta chain) emerged from a study of T cells in narcolepsy (dated by TCRdb to the late 2010s). Context from the whole study: The study enrolled patients with narcolepsy type 1 or type 2 (NT1, NT2) together with healthy control donors. To look for autoreactive T cells in narcolepsy patients that target self-antigens of hypocretin neurons (hypocretin, TRIB2), the study used TCR Vbeta sequencing to follow clonotypes in blood and CSF. Paper-wide results and their limitations: According to the report, autoreactive clonotypes were detected serially in the blood of the same patients and of different patients, but not in healthy controls. Patients and controls had comparable numbers of sequenced blood memory CD4+ clonotypes, averaging about 40,000 and 33,000, respectively. Certain blood memory CD4+ repertoires from patients and controls had no sequences that matched autoreactive T cell clones. Plots that compared CSF and blood CD4+ T cell clonotypes from the same patient highlighted HCRT-specific and TRIB2-specific autoreactive clonotypes.

This clone was found a few times. No antigen is known for it. No base-level quality is on record; no much larger clone is a single base apart. For TCR Vbeta sequencing, memory CD4+ T cells were sorted ex vivo from the peripheral blood of narcolepsy patients and healthy controls. The germline V gene supplies CDR1 MDHEN and CDR2 SYDVKM. From cysteine to phenylalanine, the CDR3 is 15 amino acids long. Only the CDR3 DNA is retained, 45 bases long and in frame from the first base. V is cut back by 5 bases and J by 0 bases, with 5 bases in the junction unmatched. Receptor amplification or capture employed the immunoSEQ multiplex PCR assay. Held by TCRdb, this immuneACCESS table contains in-frame sequences only and omits some clones. Under half of the omission traces to an unresolved V gene where checked; the cause of the rest is unknown. Here the sample has about 30,000 clones; approximately 78% occur a single time. The leading ten clones occupy 1.2% of the sample.

The rearranged chain carries TRBV28 and TRBJ2-7, with 9 middle bases fitting TRBD1. The source is a human donor with narcolepsy. Material for sequencing was CD45RA- memory CD4+ T cells from PBMCs. The meaning of the sample's cell subset or site label: memory T cells sorted ex vivo from peripheral blood. The CDR3 here reads CASSLLTGGSYEQYF. The DNA sequence is given as TGTGCCAGCAGTCTCCTGACAGGGGGCTCCTACGAGCAGTACTTC.